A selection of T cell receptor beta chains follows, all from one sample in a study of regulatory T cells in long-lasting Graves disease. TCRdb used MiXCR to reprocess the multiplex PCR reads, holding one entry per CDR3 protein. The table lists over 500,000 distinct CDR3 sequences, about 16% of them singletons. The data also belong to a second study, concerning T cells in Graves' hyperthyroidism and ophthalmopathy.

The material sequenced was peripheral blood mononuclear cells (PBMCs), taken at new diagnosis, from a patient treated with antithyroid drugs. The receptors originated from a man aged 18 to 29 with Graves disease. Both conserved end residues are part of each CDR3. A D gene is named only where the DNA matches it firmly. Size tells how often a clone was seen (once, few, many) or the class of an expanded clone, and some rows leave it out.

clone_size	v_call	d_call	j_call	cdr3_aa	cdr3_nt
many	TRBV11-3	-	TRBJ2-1	CASSLMGERYEQFF	TGTGCCAGCAGCTTAATGGGCGAGCGGTATGAGCAGTTCTTC
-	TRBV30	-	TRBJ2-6	CAWSPGIGANVLTF	TGTGCCTGGAGTCCAGGGATTGGGGCCAACGTCCTGACTTTC
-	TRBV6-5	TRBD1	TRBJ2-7	CASSSFSGTGGYEQYF	TGTGCCAGCAGTTCGTTTTCCGGGACAGGTGGATACGAGCAGTACTTC
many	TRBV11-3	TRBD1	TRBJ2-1	CASSSSGGREQFF	TGTGCCAGCAGCTCTTCAGGGGGCAGAGAGCAGTTCTTC
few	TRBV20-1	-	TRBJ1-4	CSASLSRHMEKLFF	TGCAGTGCTTCCCTGAGCAGACATATGGAAAAACTGTTTTTT
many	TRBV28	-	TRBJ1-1	CASSFVRIAFF	TGTGCCAGCAGTTTTGTCCGGATAGCTTTCTTT
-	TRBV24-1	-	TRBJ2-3	CATSDPGEGRGDTQYF	TGTGCCACCAGTGACCCAGGGGAGGGGCGCGGAGATACGCAGTATTTT
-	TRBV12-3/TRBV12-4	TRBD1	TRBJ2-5	CASTDSRTGGTQYF	TGTGCCAGCACCGACTCAAGGACAGGAGGGACCCAGTACTTC
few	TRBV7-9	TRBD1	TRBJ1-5	CASSPGLGQGSNQPQHF	TGTGCCAGCAGCCCGGGACTCGGACAGGGCAGCAATCAGCCCCAGCATTTT
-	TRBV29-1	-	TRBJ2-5	CSARWRGPQETQCF	TGCAGCGCCCGGTGGAGGGGGCCCCAAGAGACCCAGTGCTTC
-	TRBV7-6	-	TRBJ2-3	CASSPEVATDTQYF	TGTGCCAGCAGCCCAGAGGTGGCTACAGATACGCAGTATTTT
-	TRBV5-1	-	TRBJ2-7	CASSPDLVGGLSTEQYF	TGCGCCAGCAGCCCCGATTTGGTGGGGGGGCTGTCGACTGAGCAGTACTTC
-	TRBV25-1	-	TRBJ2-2	CASSEYSGTGELFF	TGTGCCAGCAGTGAATATTCCGGGACCGGGGAGCTGTTTTTT
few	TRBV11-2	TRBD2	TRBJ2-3	CASSLGISGRAGDTQYF	TGTGCCAGCAGCTTAGGTATTAGCGGGAGGGCAGGAGATACGCAGTATTTT
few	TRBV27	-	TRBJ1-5	CASRSDLTSNQPQHF	TGTGCCAGCAGATCGGACCTCACCAGCAATCAGCCCCAGCATTTT
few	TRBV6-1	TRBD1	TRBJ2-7	CASSDRGSEQYF	TGTGCCAGCAGTGACAGGGGGAGCGAGCAGTACTTC
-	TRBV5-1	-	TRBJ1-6	CASSLRAGSSPLHF	TGCGCCAGCAGCTTACGGGCAGGGTCTTCACCCCTCCACTTT
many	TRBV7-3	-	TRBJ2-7	CASSPTRGGNEQYF	TGTGCCAGCAGCCCGACGAGGGGAGGAAACGAGCAGTACTTC
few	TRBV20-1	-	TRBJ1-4	CSASSSGLREKLFF	TGCAGTGCTAGTTCGTCAGGGTTACGTGAAAAACTGTTTTTT
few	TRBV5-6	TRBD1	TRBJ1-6	CASSLQGVAGYSPLHF	TGTGCCAGCAGCCTCCAGGGGGTCGCAGGGTATTCACCCCTCCACTTT
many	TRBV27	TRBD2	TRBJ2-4	CASSPIKRGGIQYF	TGTGCCAGCAGTCCAATCAAACGGGGGGGCATTCAGTACTTC
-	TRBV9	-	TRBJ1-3	CASSVDGVTGNTIYF	TGTGCCAGCAGCGTAGACGGGGTTACTGGAAACACCATATATTTT
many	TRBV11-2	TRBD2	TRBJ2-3	CASSSRTSGRVNTQYF	TGTGCCAGCAGCTCGCGGACTAGCGGGAGGGTTAATACGCAGTATTTT
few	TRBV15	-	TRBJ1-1	CATSRDIPRAGWNTEAFF	TGTGCCACCAGCAGAGATATCCCGCGGGCAGGCTGGAACACTGAAGCTTTCTTT
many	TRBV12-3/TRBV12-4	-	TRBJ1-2	CASSLLGLGNYGYTF	TGTGCCAGCAGTTTATTGGGTTTAGGGAACTATGGCTACACCTTC
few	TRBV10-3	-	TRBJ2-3	CAITQDVSSTDTQYF	TGTGCCATCACCCAGGACGTTTCTAGCACAGATACGCAGTATTTT
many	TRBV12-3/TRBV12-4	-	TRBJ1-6	CASSLVGGKNSPLHF	TGTGCCAGCAGTTTAGTGGGGGGAAAGAATTCACCCCTCCACTTT
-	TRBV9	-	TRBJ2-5	CASSVEVGGTLGTQYF	TGTGCCAGCAGCGTAGAAGTTGGGGGGACCTTGGGGACCCAGTACTTC
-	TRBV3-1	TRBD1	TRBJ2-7	CASSHGTGGPYEQYF	TGTGCCAGCAGCCATGGGACAGGGGGACCCTACGAGCAGTACTTC
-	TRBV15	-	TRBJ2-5	CATSRGGEETQYF	TGTGCCACCAGCAGAGGGGGGGAAGAGACCCAGTACTTC
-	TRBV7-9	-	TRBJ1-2	CASSLSKGQSSNYGYTF	TGTGCCAGCAGCTTATCAAAAGGACAGTCCTCTAACTATGGCTACACCTTC
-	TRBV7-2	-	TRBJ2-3	CAGNNRRASTDTQYF	TGTGCCGGCAATAATCGGAGGGCAAGCACAGATACGCAGTATTTT
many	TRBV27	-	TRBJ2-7	CASSFQAGLNYEQYF	TGTGCCAGCAGTTTTCAGGCCGGACTCAACTACGAGCAGTACTTC
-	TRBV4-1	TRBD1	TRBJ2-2	CASSQGDRDTGELFF	TGCGCCAGCAGCCAAGGGGACAGGGACACCGGGGAGCTGTTTTTT
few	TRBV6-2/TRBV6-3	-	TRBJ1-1	CASSSNQGFYTEAFF	TGTGCCAGCAGCTCAAATCAGGGGTTTTACACTGAAGCTTTCTTT
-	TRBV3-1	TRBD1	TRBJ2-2	CASSRKQGFSTGELFF	TGTGCCAGCAGCAGGAAACAGGGGTTTAGCACCGGGGAGCTGTTTTTT
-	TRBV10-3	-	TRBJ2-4	CAISDSPGQLVF	TGTGCCATCAGTGACTCTCCGGGACAATTAGTCTTC
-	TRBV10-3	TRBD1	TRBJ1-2	CAINEAPDRVLGYTF	TGTGCCATCAATGAGGCCCCGGACAGGGTCCTTGGCTACACCTTC
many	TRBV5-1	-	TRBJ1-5	CASSLAGGPQHF	TGTGCCAGCAGCTTAGCTGGGGGGCCCCAGCATTTT
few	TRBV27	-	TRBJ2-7	CASSLKGRAYFYEQYF	TGTGCCAGCAGTTTAAAGGGCAGGGCCTACTTCTACGAGCAGTACTTC
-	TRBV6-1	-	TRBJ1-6	CASSEYSHHNSPLHF	TGTGCCAGCAGTGAATACAGTCACCATAATTCACCCCTCCACTTT
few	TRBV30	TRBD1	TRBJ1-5	CAWSLDRGKMPQHF	TGTGCCTGGAGTTTGGACAGGGGGAAGATGCCCCAGCATTTT
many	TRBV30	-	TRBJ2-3	CAWGRRSQGDTQYF	TGTGCCTGGGGACGTCGAAGTCAGGGAGATACGCAGTATTTT
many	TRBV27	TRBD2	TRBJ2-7	CASSPQTGTSGSHEQYF	TGTGCCAGCAGTCCCCAGACCGGGACTAGCGGGTCTCACGAGCAGTACTTC
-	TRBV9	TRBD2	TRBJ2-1	CASTLGTSKFIDEQFF	TGTGCCAGCACGTTGGGGACTAGCAAATTCATCGATGAGCAGTTCTTC
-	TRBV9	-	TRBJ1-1	CASSPGTGTEAFF	TGTGCCAGCAGCCCCGGGACCGGAACTGAAGCTTTCTTT
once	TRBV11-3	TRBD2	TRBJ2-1	CASSRVLAVNEQFF	TGTGCCAGCAGCCGCGTACTAGCGGTCAATGAGCAGTTCTTC
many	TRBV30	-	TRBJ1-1	CALRWDSEAFF	TGTGCGCTAAGGTGGGATTCTGAAGCTTTCTTT
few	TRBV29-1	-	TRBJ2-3	CSSRKAVSTDTQYF	TGCAGCTCCAGGAAGGCGGTGAGCACAGATACGCAGTATTTT
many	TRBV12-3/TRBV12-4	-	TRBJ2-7	CASSSSGTAAYEQYF	TGTGCCAGCAGTTCCTCCGGGACGGCGGCCTACGAGCAGTACTTC
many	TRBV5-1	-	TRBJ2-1	CASSLGFGYGLYNEQFF	TGCGCCAGCAGCTTGGGATTCGGATACGGCCTTTACAATGAGCAGTTCTTC
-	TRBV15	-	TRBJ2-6	CATSRDRGWSGANVLTF	TGTGCCACCAGCAGAGACAGGGGCTGGTCTGGGGCCAACGTCCTGACTTTC
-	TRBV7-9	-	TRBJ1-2	CASSLTSNYYGYTF	TGTGCCAGCAGCTTGACATCAAACTACTATGGCTACACCTTC
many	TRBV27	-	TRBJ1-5	CASSLAPGGSNQPQHF	TGTGCCAGCAGTCTCGCACCAGGAGGTAGCAATCAGCCCCAGCATTTT